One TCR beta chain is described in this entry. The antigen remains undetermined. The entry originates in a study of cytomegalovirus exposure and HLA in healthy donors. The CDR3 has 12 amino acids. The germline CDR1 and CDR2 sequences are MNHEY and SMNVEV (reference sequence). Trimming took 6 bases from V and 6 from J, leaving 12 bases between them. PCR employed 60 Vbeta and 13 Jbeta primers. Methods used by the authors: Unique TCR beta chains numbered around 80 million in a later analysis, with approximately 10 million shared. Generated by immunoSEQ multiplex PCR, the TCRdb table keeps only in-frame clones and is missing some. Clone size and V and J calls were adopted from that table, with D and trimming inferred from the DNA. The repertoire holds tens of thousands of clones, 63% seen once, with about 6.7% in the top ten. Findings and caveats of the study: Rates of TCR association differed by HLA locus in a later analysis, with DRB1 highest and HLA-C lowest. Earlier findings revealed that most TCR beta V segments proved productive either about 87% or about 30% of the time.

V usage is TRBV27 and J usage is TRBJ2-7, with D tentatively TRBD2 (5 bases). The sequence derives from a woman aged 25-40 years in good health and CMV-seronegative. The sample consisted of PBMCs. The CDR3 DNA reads TGTGCCAGCAGCCCGGCGGGTAGCGAGCAGTACTTC. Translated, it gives CASSPAGSEQYF.